One sample yielded the 25 T cell receptor beta chains listed below, sequenced in a study of T cell responses to AZD1222 COVID-19 vaccine (dated by TCRdb to the early 2020s). The method behind the library was the immunoSEQ multiplex PCR assay. TCRdb took over this immuneACCESS table, retaining in-frame rearrangements with V and J assigned. Such tables are incomplete; in checked studies, under half of the missing clones stem from an unresolved V gene, and the remainder is unexplained. The sample records about 94,000 clones, approximately 90% of which are singletons. The ten most abundant clones make up approximately 12% of the sample. The sample's time point label, decoded: baseline before first vaccination. The starting material was peripheral blood, obtained on day 0 of AZD1222 vaccination. The receptors were gathered from an adult in good health.

The J gene is TRBJ2-1, the V gene TRBV6-2 or TRBV6-3, with D possibly matching TRBD2 (6 bases). V was trimmed by 0 bases and J by 12 bases, leaving 12 bases between them. Germline CDR1 MNHEY, CDR2 SVGEGT. This CDR3 contains 13 residues. The CDR3 DNA sequence: TGTGCCAGCAGTTACTCGATGGGGGGTCGGCAGTTCTTC. Protein: CASSYSMGGRQFF.

This sequence joins TRBV6-5 and TRBJ1-3; D gene uncertain. V was cut by 0 bases and J by 0 bases, with 6 bases left in between. The CDR3 runs 15 residues. Germline V gives CDR1 MNHEY, CDR2 SVGAGI. Written as DNA, the CDR3 is TGTGCCAGCAGTTACTCAGGGTTCTCTGGAAACACCATATATTTT. The encoded protein is CASSYSGFSGNTIYF.

The chain uses TRBV5-1 and TRBJ2-3; 10 positions agree with TRBD2. Trimming cost V 3 bases and J 1 base; bases outside gene matches: 5. Germline CDR1 is SGHRS and CDR2 is YFSETQ. The CDR3 covers 16 residues. The CDR3 here is CASSSPSGGGTDTQYF. For the CDR3, the DNA is TGCGCCAGCAGCTCTCCTAGCGGGGGAGGCACAGATACGCAGTATTTT.

The chain uses TRBV30 and TRBJ1-2; maybe TRBD1 (6 bases). CDR1 GTSNPN and CDR2 SVGIG come from the germline V gene (reference sequence). The CDR3 runs 13 residues. V was trimmed by 4 bases and J by 2 bases, leaving 11 bases between them. Here the CDR3 DNA reads TGTGCCTGGATAGAGGGGGTAAACTATGGCTACACCTTC. Protein sequence: CAWIEGVNYGYTF.

The rearrangement joins TRBV6-5 to TRBJ1-4; 7 bases map to TRBD1. CDR1 and CDR2 from the germline V gene are MNHEY and SVGAGI. Unmatched junction bases numbered 11, after V lost 6 bases and J lost 7 bases. There are 15 residues in the CDR3. The DNA for the CDR3 is TGTGCCAGCAGGACAGGACAGGCTGTCGGTGAAAAACTGTTTTTT. It specifies CASRTGQAVGEKLFF.

J is TRBJ1-2 and V is TRBV6-5; 11 nucleotides match TRBD1. V trimming: 1 base; J trimming: 4 bases; junction bases outside the gene matches: 5. CDR3 length: 16 amino acids. In germline, CDR1 is MNHEY, CDR2 SVGAGI. DNA for the CDR3: TGTGCCAGCAGTTACTGGAGGACAGGGGGCGGCTATGGCTACACCTTC. Its protein product is CASSYWRTGGGYGYTF.

A few counts support this clone. The chain combines TRBV7-2 with TRBJ1-1, with D perhaps TRBD1 (5 bases). Trimming shortened V by 6 bases and J by 0 bases, and 8 bases separated the two germline ends. CDR1 is SGHTA, CDR2 FQGNSA, per germline. This CDR3 contains 13 residues. The CDR3 DNA follows: TGTGCCAGCAGAAGACAGCTGAACACTGAAGCTTTCTTT. It yields the protein CASRRQLNTEAFF.

The chain has TRBV19 and TRBJ1-5, with no clear D. In germline, CDR1 is LNHDA, CDR2 SQIVND (reference sequence). The CDR3 runs 15 residues. Between the trimmed V and J ends, which lost 1 base and 2 bases, there was a span of 9 bases. The CDR3: CASSIVTGGNQPQHF. The CDR3 DNA sequence: TGTGCCAGTAGTATAGTTACCGGGGGCAATCAGCCCCAGCATTTT.

This clone was found a few times. V usage is TRBV7-9 and J usage is TRBJ2-2; D remains unclear. V dropped 11 bases and J dropped 2 bases, with 12 bases sitting between them. The CDR3 is 13 residues long. Germline CDR1 SEHNR, CDR2 FQNEAQ (reference sequence). The CDR3, as DNA: TGTGCCTTAAGCCAGAGAAACACCGGGGAGCTGTTTTTT. Translated: CALSQRNTGELFF.

The V gene is TRBV9, the J gene TRBJ2-7; D might be TRBD1 or TRBD2, each matching 5 bases. V lost 3 bases, J lost 6 bases, and 13 bases lay in between. CDR3 length: 13 amino acids. Germline CDR1 is SGDLS and CDR2 is YYNGEE. The chain's CDR3 is CASSEGPVGEQYF. In DNA form, the CDR3 reads TGTGCCAGCAGCGAGGGACCAGTCGGCGAGCAGTACTTC. Together with reference TRBV9 and TRBJ2-7, the CDR3 gives the full variable domain: DSGVTQTPKHLITATGQRVTLRCSPRSGDLSVYWYQQSLDQGLQFLIQYYNGEERAKGNILERFSAQQFPDLHSELNLSSLELGDSALYFCASSEGPVGEQYFGPGTRLTVT.

This sequence joins TRBV2 and TRBJ2-7; D possibly uses TRBD1 or TRBD2 (5 bases each). The CDR3 consists of 18 residues. The germline V and J ends were trimmed by 4 bases and 3 bases, with 25 bases remaining between them. Germline V CDR1 and CDR2: SNHLY, FYNNEI. CDR3 residues: CASSALRSPGGGNYEQYF. CDR3 nucleotide sequence: TGTGCCAGCAGTGCCCTCCGGTCTCCTGGTGGGGGAAACTACGAGCAGTACTTC.

The V call is TRBV6-6, the J call TRBJ2-3, with TRBD1 matching over 8 bases. The V gene end was trimmed by 5 bases and the J gene end by 0 bases; junction bases not matched to a gene: 4. The germline CDR1 and CDR2 sequences are MNHNY and SVGAGI (reference sequence). The CDR3 has 15 residues. For the CDR3, the DNA is TGTGCCAGCAGTCCTTGGACAGGGAGCACAGATACGCAGTATTTT. It specifies CASSPWTGSTDTQYF.

The chain carries TRBV19 and TRBJ2-2; 10 bases match TRBD2. CDR3 length: 14 residues. Germline V lookup: CDR1 LNHDA, CDR2 SQIVND (reference sequence). The V segment lost 7 bases and the J segment 1 base; nucleotides outside the gene matches: 0. CDR3 region: CASTSGGNTGELFF. CDR3 in DNA: TGTGCCAGTACTAGCGGGGGGAACACCGGGGAGCTGTTTTTT.

J is TRBJ2-7 and V is TRBV6-5; weak D call: TRBD1 (6 bases). Trimming pared 6 bases from V and 5 bases from J, leaving 20 bases between. Germline values: CDR1 MNHEY, CDR2 SVGAGI. There are 15 residues in the CDR3. The CDR3 DNA reads TGTGCCAGCAGACAGGGACCTGCTGGGTGGCACGAGCAGTACTTC. It encodes CASRQGPAGWHEQYF.

This clone has only a few counts. This rearrangement joins TRBV28 to TRBJ1-6; tentatively, D is TRBD1 (6 bases). Germline loops: CDR1 MDHEN, CDR2 SYDVKM. The CDR3 sequence is 14 residues long. Between the trimmed V and J ends, which lost 4 bases and 12 bases, there was a span of 16 bases. Here the CDR3 DNA reads TGTGCCAGCAGTTCAGGGGAAAGCTCGGGACCCCTCCACTTT. It specifies CASSSGESSGPLHF.

On this clone itself: Germline and junction disagree at one end, which may indicate a read error. The J gene is TRBJ2-5, the V gene TRBV7-7; the D gene is possibly TRBD2 (5 bases). The CDR3 loop spans 14 amino acids. CDR1 SSHAT and CDR2 FNYEAQ come from the germline V gene (reference sequence). The CDR3 sequence: CASSENGVQETQYF. CDR3 DNA: TGTGCTAGCAGCGAGAACGGGGTCCAAGAGACCCAGTACTTC.

The V and J genes are TRBV19 and TRBJ2-7; 8 bases line up with TRBD1. The CDR3 contains 14 residues. The germline CDR1 and CDR2 sequences are LNHDA and SQIVND (reference sequence). V shed 6 bases and J 2 bases; nucleotides not matched to a gene: 6. Here the CDR3 reads CASRFRDRPYEQYF. As DNA, the CDR3 is TGTGCCAGTAGGTTTCGGGACAGGCCCTACGAGCAGTACTTC.

The chain uses TRBV7-9 and TRBJ2-4; D perhaps matches TRBD1 (5 bases). The germline V gene encodes CDR1 SEHNR and CDR2 FQNEAQ (reference sequence). The CDR3 totals 14 residues. Trimming left V 5 bases short and J 3 bases short, with 11 bases between. CDR3 sequence: CASSRSGNKNIQYF. CDR3 coding DNA: TGTGCCAGCAGCCGCTCAGGGAACAAAAACATTCAGTACTTC. Looking up the rest from reference TRBV7-9 and TRBJ2-4 gives the full variable domain: DTGVSQNPRHKITKRGQNVTFRCDPISEHNRLYWYRQTLGQGPEFLTYFQNEAQLEKSRLLSDRFSAERPKGSFSTLEIQRTEQGDSAMYLCASSRSGNKNIQYFGAGTRLSVL.

This chain joins TRBV4-1 and TRBJ1-2; 7 bases fit TRBD1. This CDR3 region has 16 residues. The germline gives CDR1 MGHRA, CDR2 YSYEKL. The trim removed 1 base at V and 4 bases at J, leaving 9 bases unmatched. For the CDR3, the DNA is TGCGCCAGCAGCCAAGGCGAGGGGGCAGAACTCTATGGCTACACCTTC. Translation: CASSQGEGAELYGYTF.

The CDR3 region has the DNA TGCGCCAGCAGCTTAAGAGCGGGGGAGCAAGAGACCCAGTACTTC. It translates to CASSLRAGEQETQYF. The genes are TRBV5-1 and TRBJ2-5, with 8 bases aligning to TRBD2. There are 15 residues in the CDR3. Germline values: CDR1 SGHRS, CDR2 YFSETQ. The V gene end was trimmed by 2 bases and the J gene end by 2 bases; junction bases not matched to a gene: 5.

The chain recombines TRBV19 with TRBJ2-1; either TRBD1 or TRBD2 may fit D (6 bases each). V lost 3 bases, J lost 0 bases, and 9 bases lay in between. The CDR3 consists of 15 residues. Germline V gives CDR1 LNHDA, CDR2 SQIVND (reference sequence). CDR3 sequence: CASSIRGASYNEQFF. In DNA form, the CDR3 reads TGTGCCAGTAGTATTAGGGGGGCCTCCTACAATGAGCAGTTCTTC. Full variable domain (missing parts from reference TRBV19 and TRBJ2-1): DGGITQSPKYLFRKEGQNVTLSCEQNLNHDAMYWYRQDPGQGLRLIYYSQIVNDFQKGDIAEGYSVSREKKESFPLTVTSAQKNPTAFYLCASSIRGASYNEQFFGPGTRLTVL.

The chain recombines TRBV7-3 with TRBJ1-2; D unresolved. V gave up 2 bases and J gave up 8 bases, with 15 bases separating them. Looked up from germline, CDR1 is SGHTA and CDR2 is FQGTGA. The CDR3 spans 14 residues. The CDR3 region has the DNA TGTGCCAGCAGCTTAGACGGCGTGGGAGGCGGCTACACCTTC. Its protein is CASSLDGVGGGYTF.

CDR3 in amino acids: CASGLALTGGRSYTF. The DNA for the CDR3 is TGTGCTAGTGGTTTGGCCCTGACAGGGGGCAGGAGCTACACCTTC. The V and J genes are TRBV12-5 and TRBJ1-2; 10 bases map to TRBD1. V gave up 1 base and J gave up 9 bases; unmatched junction bases: 8. The germline V gene encodes CDR1 LGHNT and CDR2 FRNRAP. The CDR3 is 15 residues long.

The genes are TRBV7-3 and TRBJ1-6; the D gene is possibly TRBD1 (6 bases). This CDR3 region has 16 residues. Trimming removed 1 base from V and 7 bases from J, with 14 bases in between. CDR1 is SGHTA and CDR2 is FQGTGA in the germline V gene. CDR3 sequence: CASSLIGGAQNSPLHF. The CDR3 DNA sequence: TGTGCCAGCAGCTTAATAGGGGGGGCTCAAAATTCACCCCTCCACTTT.

This chain connects TRBV11-2 to TRBJ2-5; 11 bases line up with TRBD1. The J segment lost 6 bases and the V segment lost 5 bases, leaving 8 bases of the junction unmatched. Per the germline V gene, CDR1 is SGHAT and CDR2 is FQNNGV. The CDR3 is made up of 15 amino acids. CDR3 sequence reads: CASSPGQGGEKTQYF. The CDR3, as DNA: TGTGCCAGCAGCCCGGGACAGGGGGGTGAAAAGACCCAGTACTTC.